The source of this T cell receptor (beta chain) is a study of blood T cell repertoires in COVID-19. Study summary: Specimens from acute and convalescent COVID-19 originated in the United States, Italy and Spain. PBMCs, B-cell-depleted T cells, or T cells were the source of the cDNA or gDNA that made up the material.

Patients from Seattle were sampled longitudinally, starting during active infection. This CDR3 contains 13 residues. Trimming removed 6 bases from V and 8 bases from J; junction bases left unmatched: 9. Germline lookup yields CDR1 MNHEY and CDR2 SVGAGI. In the study's own analysis: Reference gene primer amplification gave estimated nucleated cell counts. Using immunoSEQ multiplex PCR, the repertoire was profiled, and TCRdb retains in-frame clones only, with some absent. The DNA gave D and trimming, while V, J and clone size come from that table. The sample carries some 200,000 clones, 80% to 85% recorded once.

The chain recombines TRBV6-5 with TRBJ1-1; 7 bases line up with TRBD1. Sequencing input: peripheral blood. This TCR was recovered from an elderly woman with COVID-19, enrolled during active disease. The chain's CDR3 is CASSEYRGSEAFF. DNA for the CDR3: TGTGCCAGCAGCGAGTACAGGGGTTCAGAAGCTTTCTTT.